Here is one TCR beta chain with its context. Measured with immunoSEQ multiplex PCR; TCRdb has only the in-frame clones, and not every one. The table records some 270,000 clones, over 80% of them present only once. The data originate from a study of blood T cell repertoires in COVID-19. Study overall: There were acute and convalescent COVID-19 samples, and they came from the United States, Italy and Spain.

The TCR originated in a woman between 40 and 50 years old who had recovered from COVID-19. What was sequenced was peripheral blood.

CDR3 nucleotide sequence: TGTGCCAGCAGGCGCCAGGATTGGCTAGGCTACACCTTC. Protein sequence: CASRRQDWLGYTF. The rearrangement joins TRBV6-5 to TRBJ1-2; D not resolved. This CDR3 has 13 residues. Germline V gene sequence: CDR1 MNHEY, CDR2 SVGAGI. V shed 6 bases and J shed 8 bases, with 16 bases lying between them.